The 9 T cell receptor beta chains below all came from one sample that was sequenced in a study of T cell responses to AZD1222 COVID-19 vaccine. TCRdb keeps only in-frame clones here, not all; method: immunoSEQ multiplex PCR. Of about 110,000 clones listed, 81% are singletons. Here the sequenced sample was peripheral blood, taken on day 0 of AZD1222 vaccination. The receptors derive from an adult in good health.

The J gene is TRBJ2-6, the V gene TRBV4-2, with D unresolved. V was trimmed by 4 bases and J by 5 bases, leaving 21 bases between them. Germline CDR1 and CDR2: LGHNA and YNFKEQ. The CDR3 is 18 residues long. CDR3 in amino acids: CASSRLAKGYSRANVLTF. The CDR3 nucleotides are TGTGCCAGCAGCCGATTAGCCAAAGGTTACAGTCGGGCCAACGTCCTGACTTTC.

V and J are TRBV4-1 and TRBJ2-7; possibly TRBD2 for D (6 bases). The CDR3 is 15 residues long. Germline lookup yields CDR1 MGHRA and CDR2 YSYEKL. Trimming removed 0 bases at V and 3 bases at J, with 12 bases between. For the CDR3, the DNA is TGCGCCAGCAGCCAAGAGGGGGGTACCGGCTACGAGCAGTACTTC. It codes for CASSQEGGTGYEQYF.

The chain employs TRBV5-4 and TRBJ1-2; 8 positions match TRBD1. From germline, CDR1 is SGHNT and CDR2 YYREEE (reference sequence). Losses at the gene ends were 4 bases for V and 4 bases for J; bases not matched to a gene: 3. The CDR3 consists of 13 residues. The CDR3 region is CASSAGQVYGYTF. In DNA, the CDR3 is TGTGCCAGCAGCGCGGGACAGGTCTATGGCTACACCTTC.

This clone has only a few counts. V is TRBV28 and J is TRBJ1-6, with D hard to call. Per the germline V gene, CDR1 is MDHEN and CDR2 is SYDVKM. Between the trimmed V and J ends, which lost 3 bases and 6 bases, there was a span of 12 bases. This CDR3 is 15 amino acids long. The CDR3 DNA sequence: TGTGCCAGCAGTTTGCCAAACCAAATTAATTCACCCCTCCACTTT. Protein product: CASSLPNQINSPLHF.

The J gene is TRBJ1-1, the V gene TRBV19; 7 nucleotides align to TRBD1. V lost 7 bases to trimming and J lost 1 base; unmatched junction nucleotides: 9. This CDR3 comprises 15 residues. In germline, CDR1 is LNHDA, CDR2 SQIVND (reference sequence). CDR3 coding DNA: TGTGCCAGTACCAAAGGACAGGACCAGAACACTGAAGCTTTCTTT. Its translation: CASTKGQDQNTEAFF.

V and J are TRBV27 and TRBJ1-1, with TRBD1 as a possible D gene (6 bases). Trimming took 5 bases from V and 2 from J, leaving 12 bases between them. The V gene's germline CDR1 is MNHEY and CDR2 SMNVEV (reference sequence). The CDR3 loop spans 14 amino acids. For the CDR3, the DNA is TGTGCCAGCAGTACAGGGTGGTTAAACACTGAAGCTTTCTTT. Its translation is CASSTGWLNTEAFF.

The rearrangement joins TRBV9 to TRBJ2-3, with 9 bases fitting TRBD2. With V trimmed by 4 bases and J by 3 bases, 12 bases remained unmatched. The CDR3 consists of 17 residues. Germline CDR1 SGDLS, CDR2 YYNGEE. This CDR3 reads CASSPRPGLAGTDTQYF. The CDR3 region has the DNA TGTGCCAGCAGCCCCCGCCCTGGCCTAGCGGGGACAGATACGCAGTATTTT. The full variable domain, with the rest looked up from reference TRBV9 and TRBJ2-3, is DSGVTQTPKHLITATGQRVTLRCSPRSGDLSVYWYQQSLDQGLQFLIQYYNGEERAKGNILERFSAQQFPDLHSELNLSSLELGDSALYFCASSPRPGLAGTDTQYFGPGTRLTVL.

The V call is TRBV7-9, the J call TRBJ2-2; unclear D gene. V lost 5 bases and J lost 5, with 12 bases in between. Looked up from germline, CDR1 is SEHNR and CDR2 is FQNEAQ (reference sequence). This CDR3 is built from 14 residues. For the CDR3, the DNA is TGTGCCAGCAGCCGCGGCCGAGGAACCGGGGAGCTGTTTTTT. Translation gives CASSRGRGTGELFF.

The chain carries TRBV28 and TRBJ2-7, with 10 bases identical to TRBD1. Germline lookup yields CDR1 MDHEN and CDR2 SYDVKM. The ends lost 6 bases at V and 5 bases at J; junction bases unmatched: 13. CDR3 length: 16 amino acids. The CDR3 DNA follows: TGTGCCAGCAGACCGAGCCGACAGGGGGCTATCCACGAGCAGTACTTC. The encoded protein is CASRPSRQGAIHEQYF.